Reported below is one T cell receptor (beta chain). This sample was included in a study of blood T cell repertoires in COVID-19. The overall study: Specimens from acute and convalescent COVID-19 originated in the United States, Italy and Spain. In each case, the material was cDNA or gDNA derived from T cells, B-cell-depleted T cells, or PBMCs.

The J segment lost 6 bases and the V segment lost 8 bases, leaving 4 bases of the junction unmatched. CDR1 is KGHDR and CDR2 is SFDVKD in the germline V gene. The CDR3 spans 12 residues. Authors' analysis steps: Amplification with reference gene primers provided the estimates of nucleated cell counts. Here immunoSEQ multiplex PCR was the method, and the copy in TCRdb shows in-frame clones only, minus some. The V and J calls and the clone size are those of that table, but D and trimming were determined from the DNA. This table holds about 260,000 clones, 87% found once. The chain recombines TRBV24-1 with TRBJ1-2, with 8 positions matching TRBD1. The sequencing input was peripheral blood. The TCR comes from a woman between 50 and 59 years old with acute or convalescent COVID-19. CDR3 loop: CATTDRGDGYTF. CDR3 bases: TGTGCCACCACCGACAGGGGAGATGGCTACACCTTC.